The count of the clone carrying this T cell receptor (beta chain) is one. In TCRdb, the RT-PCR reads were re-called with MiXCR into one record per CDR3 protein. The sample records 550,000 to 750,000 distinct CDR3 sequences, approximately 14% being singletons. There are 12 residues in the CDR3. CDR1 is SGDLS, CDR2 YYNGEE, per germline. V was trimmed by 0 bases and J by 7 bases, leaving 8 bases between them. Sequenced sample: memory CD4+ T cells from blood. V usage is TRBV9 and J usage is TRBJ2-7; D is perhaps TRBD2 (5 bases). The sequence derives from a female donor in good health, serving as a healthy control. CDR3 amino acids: CASSVATGEQYF. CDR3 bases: TGTGCCAGCAGCGTAGCTACGGGGGAGCAGTACTTC.